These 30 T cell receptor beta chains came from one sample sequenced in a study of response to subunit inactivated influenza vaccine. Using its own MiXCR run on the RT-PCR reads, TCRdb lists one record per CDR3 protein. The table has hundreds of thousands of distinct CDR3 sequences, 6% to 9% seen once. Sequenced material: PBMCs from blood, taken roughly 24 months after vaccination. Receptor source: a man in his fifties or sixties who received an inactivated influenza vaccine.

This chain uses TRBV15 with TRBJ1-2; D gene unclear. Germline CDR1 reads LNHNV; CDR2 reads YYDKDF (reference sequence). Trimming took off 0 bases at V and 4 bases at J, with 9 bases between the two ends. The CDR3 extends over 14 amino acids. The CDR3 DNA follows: TGTGCCACCAGCAGAGATAGAGGATTCTATGGCTACACCTTC. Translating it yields CATSRDRGFYGYTF.

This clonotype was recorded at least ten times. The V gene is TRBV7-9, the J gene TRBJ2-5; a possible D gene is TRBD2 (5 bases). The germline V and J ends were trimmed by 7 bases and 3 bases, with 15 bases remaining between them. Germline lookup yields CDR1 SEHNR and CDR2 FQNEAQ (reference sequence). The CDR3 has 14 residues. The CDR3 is CASTFLSGKETQYF. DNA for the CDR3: TGTGCCAGCACCTTCCTCTCGGGGAAAGAGACCCAGTACTTC.

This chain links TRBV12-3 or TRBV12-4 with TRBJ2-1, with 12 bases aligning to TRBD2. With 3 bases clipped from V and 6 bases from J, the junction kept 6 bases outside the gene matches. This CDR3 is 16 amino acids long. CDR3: CASSFWGLAGFNEQFF. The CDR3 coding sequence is TGTGCCAGCAGTTTCTGGGGACTAGCGGGTTTCAATGAGCAGTTCTTC.

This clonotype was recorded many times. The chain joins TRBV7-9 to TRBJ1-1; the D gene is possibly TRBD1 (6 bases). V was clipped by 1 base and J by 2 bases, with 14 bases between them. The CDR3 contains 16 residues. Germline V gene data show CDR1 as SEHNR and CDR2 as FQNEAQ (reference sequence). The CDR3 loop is CASSLGWTDGNTEAFF. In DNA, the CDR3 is TGTGCCAGCAGCTTAGGTTGGACAGATGGAAACACTGAAGCTTTCTTT.

CDR3 DNA sequence: TGTGCCAGCAGCTCCGACAGGGACCTACTGGGGAATGAGCAGTTCTTC. Protein sequence: CASSSDRDLLGNEQFF. The chain carries TRBV11-2 and TRBJ2-1, with 7 bases fitting TRBD1. Trimming removed 4 bases from V and 7 bases from J; junction bases left unmatched: 13. This CDR3 has 16 residues. Germline loops: CDR1 SGHAT, CDR2 FQNNGV.

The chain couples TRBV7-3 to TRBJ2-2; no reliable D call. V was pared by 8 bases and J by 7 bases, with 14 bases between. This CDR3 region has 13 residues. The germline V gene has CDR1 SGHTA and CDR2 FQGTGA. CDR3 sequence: CASSRNTGGELFF. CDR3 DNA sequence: TGTGCCAGCTCCAGGAACACTGGCGGGGAGCTGTTTTTT.

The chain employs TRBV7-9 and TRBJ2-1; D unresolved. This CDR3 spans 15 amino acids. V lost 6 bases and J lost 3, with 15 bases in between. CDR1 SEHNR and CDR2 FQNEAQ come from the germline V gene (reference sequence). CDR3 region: CASSPPGFFYNEQFF. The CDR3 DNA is TGTGCCAGCAGTCCCCCAGGATTTTTCTACAATGAGCAGTTCTTC.

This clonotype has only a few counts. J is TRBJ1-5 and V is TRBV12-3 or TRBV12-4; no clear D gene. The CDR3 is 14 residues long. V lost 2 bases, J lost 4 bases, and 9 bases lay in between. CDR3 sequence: CASSLMAVNQPQHF. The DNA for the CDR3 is TGTGCCAGCAGTTTAATGGCAGTTAATCAGCCCCAGCATTTT.

In DNA, the CDR3 is TGTGCCAGCAGCCAATATGTTGGTTCACCCCTCCACTTT. Protein: CASSQYVGSPLHF. The chain uses TRBV14 and TRBJ1-6, with D hard to call. Trimming left V 2 bases short and J 9 bases short, with 8 bases between. The CDR3 has 13 amino acids. Germline CDR1 SGHDN, CDR2 FVKESK.

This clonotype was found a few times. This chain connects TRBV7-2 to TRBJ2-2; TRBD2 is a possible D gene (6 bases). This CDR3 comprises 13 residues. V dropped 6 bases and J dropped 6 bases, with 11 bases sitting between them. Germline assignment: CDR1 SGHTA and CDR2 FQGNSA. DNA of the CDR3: TGTGCCAGCAGAGCTAGCGCGTCCGGGGAGCTGTTTTTT. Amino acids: CASRASASGELFF.

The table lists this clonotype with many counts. This chain's CDR3 is CATSERGTGVTDTQYF. The DNA for the CDR3 is TGTGCCACCAGTGAGCGAGGGACAGGGGTCACAGATACGCAGTATTTT. The chain links TRBV24-1 to TRBJ2-3; 10 nucleotides line up with TRBD1. The ends lost 4 bases at V and 2 bases at J; junction bases unmatched: 5. Per the germline V gene, CDR1 is KGHDR and CDR2 is SFDVKD. The CDR3 runs 16 residues.

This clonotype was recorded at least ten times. CDR3 sequence reads: CASSLRQGTDTQYF. The CDR3 coding sequence is TGTGCCAGCAGTTTAAGACAGGGCACAGATACGCAGTATTTT. The chain is built from TRBV13 and TRBJ2-3; D possibly corresponds to TRBD1 (6 bases). Trimming shortened V by 6 bases and J by 1 base, and 11 bases separated the two germline ends. The germline CDR1 and CDR2 sequences are PRHDT and FYEKMQ (reference sequence). This CDR3 comprises 14 residues.

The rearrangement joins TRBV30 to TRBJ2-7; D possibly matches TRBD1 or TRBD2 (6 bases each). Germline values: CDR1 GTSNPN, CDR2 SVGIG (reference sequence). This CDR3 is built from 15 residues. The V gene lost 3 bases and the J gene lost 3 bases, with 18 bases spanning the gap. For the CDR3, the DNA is TGTGCCTGGAGGGAAACGAGGGGGGCCTACTACGAGCAGTACTTC. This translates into CAWRETRGAYYEQYF.

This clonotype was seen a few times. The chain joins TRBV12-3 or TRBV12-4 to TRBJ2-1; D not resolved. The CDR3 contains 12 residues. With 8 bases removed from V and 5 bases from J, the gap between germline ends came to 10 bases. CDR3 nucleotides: TGTGCCAGCCAGCAGGTCGACAATGAGCAGTTCTTC. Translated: CASQQVDNEQFF.

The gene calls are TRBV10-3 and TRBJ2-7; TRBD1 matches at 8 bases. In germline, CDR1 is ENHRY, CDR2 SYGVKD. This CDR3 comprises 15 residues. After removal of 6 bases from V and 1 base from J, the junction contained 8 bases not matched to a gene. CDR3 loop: CAISHPGQVSYEQYF. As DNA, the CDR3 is TGTGCCATCAGCCACCCGGGACAGGTTTCCTACGAGCAGTACTTC.

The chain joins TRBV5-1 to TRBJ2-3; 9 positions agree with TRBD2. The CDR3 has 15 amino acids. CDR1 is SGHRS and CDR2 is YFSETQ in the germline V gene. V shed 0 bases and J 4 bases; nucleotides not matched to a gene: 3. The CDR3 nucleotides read TGCGCCAGCAGCTTGGGGGGACTAGCATCAGATACGCAGTATTTT. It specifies CASSLGGLASDTQYF.

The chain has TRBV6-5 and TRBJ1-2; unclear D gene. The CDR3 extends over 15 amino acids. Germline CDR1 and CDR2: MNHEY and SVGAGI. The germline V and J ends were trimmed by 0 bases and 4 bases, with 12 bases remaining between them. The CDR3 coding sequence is TGTGCCAGCAGTTACTCCCTTCCGGGGTCCTATGGCTACACCTTC. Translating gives CASSYSLPGSYGYTF.

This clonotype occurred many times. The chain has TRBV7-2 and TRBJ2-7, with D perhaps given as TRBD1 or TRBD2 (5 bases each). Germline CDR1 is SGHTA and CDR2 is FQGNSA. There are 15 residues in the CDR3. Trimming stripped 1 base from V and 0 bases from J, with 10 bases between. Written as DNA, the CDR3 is TGTGCCAGCAGCTTAGAGACCGGGGCCTCCTACGAGCAGTACTTC. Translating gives CASSLETGASYEQYF.

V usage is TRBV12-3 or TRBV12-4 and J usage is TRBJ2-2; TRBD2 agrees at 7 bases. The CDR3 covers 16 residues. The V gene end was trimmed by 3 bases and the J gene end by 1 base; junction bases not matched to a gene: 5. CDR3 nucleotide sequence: TGTGCCAGCAGTTTTTCTTCTAGCGGGAACACCGGGGAGCTGTTTTTT. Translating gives CASSFSSSGNTGELFF.

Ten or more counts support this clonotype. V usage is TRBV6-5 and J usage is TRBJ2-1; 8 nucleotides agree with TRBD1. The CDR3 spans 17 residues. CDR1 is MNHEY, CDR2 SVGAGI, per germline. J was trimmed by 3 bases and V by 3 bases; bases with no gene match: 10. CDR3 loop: CASSYIRQGPVYNEQFF. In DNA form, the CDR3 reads TGTGCCAGCAGTTATATAAGACAGGGGCCCGTCTACAATGAGCAGTTCTTC.

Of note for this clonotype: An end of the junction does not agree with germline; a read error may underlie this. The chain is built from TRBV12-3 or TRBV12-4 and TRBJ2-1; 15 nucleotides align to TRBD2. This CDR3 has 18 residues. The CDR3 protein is CARSFTGTSGRSYNEQFF. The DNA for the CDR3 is TGTGCCCGCAGCTTTACCGGGACTAGCGGGAGGTCTTACAATGAGCAGTTCTTC.

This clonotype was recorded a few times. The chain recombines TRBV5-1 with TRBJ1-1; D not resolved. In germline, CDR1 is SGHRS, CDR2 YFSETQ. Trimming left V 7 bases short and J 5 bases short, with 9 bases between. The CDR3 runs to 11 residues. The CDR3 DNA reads TGCGCCAGCCCCGAGGGAACTGAAGCTTTCTTT. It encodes CASPEGTEAFF.

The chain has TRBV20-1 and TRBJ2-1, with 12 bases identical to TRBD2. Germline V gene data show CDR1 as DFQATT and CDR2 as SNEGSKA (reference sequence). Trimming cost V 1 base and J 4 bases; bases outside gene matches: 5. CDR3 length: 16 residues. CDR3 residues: CSARAGLAGRYNEQFF. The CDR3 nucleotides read TGCAGTGCTAGAGCTGGACTAGCGGGAAGGTACAATGAGCAGTTCTTC.

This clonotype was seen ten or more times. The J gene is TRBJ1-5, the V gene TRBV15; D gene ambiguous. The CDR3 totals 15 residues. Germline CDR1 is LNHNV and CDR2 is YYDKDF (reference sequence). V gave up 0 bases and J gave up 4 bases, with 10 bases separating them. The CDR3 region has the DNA TGTGCCACCAGCAGAGAGTCTTTCCCAAATCAGCCCCAGCATTTT. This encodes CATSRESFPNQPQHF.

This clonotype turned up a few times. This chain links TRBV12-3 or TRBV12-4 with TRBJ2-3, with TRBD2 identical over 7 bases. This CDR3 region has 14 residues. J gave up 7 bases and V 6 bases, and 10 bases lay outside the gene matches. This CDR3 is CASSTGTKYYTQYF. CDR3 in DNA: TGTGCCAGCAGCACCGGGACTAAGTACTATACGCAGTATTTT.

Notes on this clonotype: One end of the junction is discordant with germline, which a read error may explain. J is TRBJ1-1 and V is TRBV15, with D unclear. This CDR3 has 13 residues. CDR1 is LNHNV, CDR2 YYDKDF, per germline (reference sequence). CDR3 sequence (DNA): TGTGCCACCAGCAGGGAGAGCTTTTCCGAGCTTCTCTTT. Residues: CATSRESFSELLF.

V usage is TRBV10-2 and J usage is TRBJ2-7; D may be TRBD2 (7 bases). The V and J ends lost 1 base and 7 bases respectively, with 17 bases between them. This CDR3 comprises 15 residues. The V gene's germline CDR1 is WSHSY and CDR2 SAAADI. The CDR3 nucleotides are TGCGCCAGCAGTGAGTTGGGGGGGGCGACCTGGGAGCAGTACTTC. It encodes CASSELGGATWEQYF.

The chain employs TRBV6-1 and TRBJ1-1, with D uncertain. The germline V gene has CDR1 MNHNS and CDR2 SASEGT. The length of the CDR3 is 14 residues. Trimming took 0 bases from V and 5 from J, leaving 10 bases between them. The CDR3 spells CASSEAQVRTEAFF. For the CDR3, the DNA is TGTGCCAGCAGTGAAGCGCAAGTCAGGACTGAAGCTTTCTTT.

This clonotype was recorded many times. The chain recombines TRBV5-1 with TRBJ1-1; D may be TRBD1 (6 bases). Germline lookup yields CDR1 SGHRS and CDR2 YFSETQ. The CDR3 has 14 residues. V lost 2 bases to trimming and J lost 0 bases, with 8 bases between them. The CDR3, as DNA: TGCGCCAGCAGCTTCGACAGGATGAACACTGAAGCTTTCTTT. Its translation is CASSFDRMNTEAFF.

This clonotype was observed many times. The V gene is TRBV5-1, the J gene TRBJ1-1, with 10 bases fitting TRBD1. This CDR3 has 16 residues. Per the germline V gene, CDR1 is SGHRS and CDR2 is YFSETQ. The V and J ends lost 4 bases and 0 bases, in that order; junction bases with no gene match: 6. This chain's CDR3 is CASSPDRGLMNTEAFF. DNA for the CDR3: TGCGCCAGCAGCCCCGACAGGGGGCTCATGAACACTGAAGCTTTCTTT.